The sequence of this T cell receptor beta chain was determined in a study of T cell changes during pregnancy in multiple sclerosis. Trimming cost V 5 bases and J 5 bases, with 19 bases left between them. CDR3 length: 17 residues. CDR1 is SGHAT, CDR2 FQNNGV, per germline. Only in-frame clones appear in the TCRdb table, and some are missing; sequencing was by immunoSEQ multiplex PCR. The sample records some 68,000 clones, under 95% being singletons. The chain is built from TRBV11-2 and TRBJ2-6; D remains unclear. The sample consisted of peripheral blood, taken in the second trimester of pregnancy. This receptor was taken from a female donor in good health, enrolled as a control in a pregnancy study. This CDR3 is CASSTITQQSRANVLTF. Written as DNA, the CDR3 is TGTGCCAGCAGCACGATCACGCAACAAAGTCGGGCCAACGTCCTGACTTTC. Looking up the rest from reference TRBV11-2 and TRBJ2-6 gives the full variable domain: EAGVAQSPRYKIIEKRQSVAFWCNPISGHATLYWYQQILGQGPKLLIQFQNNGVVDDSQLPKDRFSAERLKGVDSTLKIQPAKLEDSAVYLCASSTITQQSRANVLTFGAGSRLTVL.